The clone carrying this TCR beta chain was detected once. Germline V gene data show CDR1 as KGHDR and CDR2 as SFDVKD. The CDR3 is 14 amino acids. J lost 4 bases, V lost 7 bases, and 3 bases had no gene match. This record comes from a study of T cell responses to AZD1222 COVID-19 vaccine. Assay used: immunoSEQ multiplex PCR; TCRdb lists only in-frame clones, some missing. Here the sample spans 130,000 to 150,000 clones, approximately 90% being singletons. Sequencing used peripheral blood, obtained on day 0 of MenACWY control vaccination. This TCR was sampled from an adult in good health. This chain links TRBV24-1 with TRBJ2-2; 9 nucleotides match TRBD1. The CDR3 sequence: CATSGQGRTGELFF. The CDR3 nucleotides read TGTGCCACCAGCGGACAGGGGCGCACCGGGGAGCTGTTTTTT.